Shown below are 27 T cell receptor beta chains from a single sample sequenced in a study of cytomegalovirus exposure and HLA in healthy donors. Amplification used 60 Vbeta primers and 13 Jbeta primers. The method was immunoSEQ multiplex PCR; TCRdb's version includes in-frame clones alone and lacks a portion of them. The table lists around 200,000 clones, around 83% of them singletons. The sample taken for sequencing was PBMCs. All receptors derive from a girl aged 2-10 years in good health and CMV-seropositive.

CDR3 sequence reads: CAWSVLQGRFNYGYTF. The CDR3 coding sequence is TGTGCCTGGAGTGTCCTGCAGGGCCGATTTAACTATGGCTACACCTTC. The chain couples TRBV30 to TRBJ1-2, with D tentatively TRBD1 (5 bases). Germline V gene data show CDR1 as GTSNPN and CDR2 as SVGIG (reference sequence). V was shortened by 0 bases and J by 1 base, with 15 bases between the two germline ends. The CDR3 spans 16 residues.

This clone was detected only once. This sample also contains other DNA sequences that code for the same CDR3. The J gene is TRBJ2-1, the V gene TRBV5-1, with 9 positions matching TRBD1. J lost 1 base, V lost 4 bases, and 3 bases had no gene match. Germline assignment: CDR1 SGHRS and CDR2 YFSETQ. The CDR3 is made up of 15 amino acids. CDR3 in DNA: TGCGCCAGCAGCCTGGGACAGGGTTCCTACAATGAGCAGTTCTTC. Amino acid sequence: CASSLGQGSYNEQFF. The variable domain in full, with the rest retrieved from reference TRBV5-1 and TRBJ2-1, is KAGVTQTPRYLIKTRGQQVTLSCSPISGHRSVSWYQQTPGQGLQFLFEYFSETQRNKGNFPGRFSGRQFSNSRSEMNVSTLELGDSALYLCASSLGQGSYNEQFFGPGTRLTVL.

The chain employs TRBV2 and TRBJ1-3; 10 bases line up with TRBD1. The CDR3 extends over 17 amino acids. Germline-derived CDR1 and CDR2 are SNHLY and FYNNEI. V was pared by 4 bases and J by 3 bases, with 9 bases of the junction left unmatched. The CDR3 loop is CASSGRAGQGIGNTIYF. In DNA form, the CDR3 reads TGTGCCAGCAGTGGAAGGGCGGGACAGGGGATTGGAAACACCATATATTTT.

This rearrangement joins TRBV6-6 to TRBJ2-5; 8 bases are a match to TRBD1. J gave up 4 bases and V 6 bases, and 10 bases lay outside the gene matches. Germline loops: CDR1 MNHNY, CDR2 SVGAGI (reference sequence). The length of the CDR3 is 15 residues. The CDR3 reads CASSKTGERLETQYF. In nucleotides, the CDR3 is TGTGCCAGCAGCAAGACAGGGGAGCGATTAGAGACCCAGTACTTC.

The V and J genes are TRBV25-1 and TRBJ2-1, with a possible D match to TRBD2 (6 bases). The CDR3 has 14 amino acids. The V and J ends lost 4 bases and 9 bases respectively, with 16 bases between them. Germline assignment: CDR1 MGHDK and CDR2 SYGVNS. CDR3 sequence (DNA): TGTGCCAGCAGTGGAATTTCGGGGGTGAGTGAGCAGTTCTTC. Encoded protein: CASSGISGVSEQFF.

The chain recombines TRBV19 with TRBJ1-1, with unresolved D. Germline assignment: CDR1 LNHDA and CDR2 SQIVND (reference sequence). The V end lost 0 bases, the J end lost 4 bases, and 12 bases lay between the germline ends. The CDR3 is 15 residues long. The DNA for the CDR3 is TGTGCCAGTAGTATAGATCCCGTATCGGGCACTGAAGCTTTCTTT. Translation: CASSIDPVSGTEAFF.

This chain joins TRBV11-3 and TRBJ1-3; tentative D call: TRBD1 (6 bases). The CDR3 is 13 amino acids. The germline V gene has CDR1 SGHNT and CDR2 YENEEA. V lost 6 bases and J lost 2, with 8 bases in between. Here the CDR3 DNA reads TGTGCCAGCAGTTCAGGGGCTGGAAACACCATATATTTT. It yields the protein CASSSGAGNTIYF.

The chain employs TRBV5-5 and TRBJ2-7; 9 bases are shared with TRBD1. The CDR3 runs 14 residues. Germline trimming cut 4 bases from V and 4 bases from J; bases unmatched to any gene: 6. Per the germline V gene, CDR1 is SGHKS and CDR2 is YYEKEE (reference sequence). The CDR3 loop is CASSEQDRGYEQYF. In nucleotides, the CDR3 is TGTGCCAGCAGCGAACAGGACAGGGGTTACGAGCAGTACTTC.

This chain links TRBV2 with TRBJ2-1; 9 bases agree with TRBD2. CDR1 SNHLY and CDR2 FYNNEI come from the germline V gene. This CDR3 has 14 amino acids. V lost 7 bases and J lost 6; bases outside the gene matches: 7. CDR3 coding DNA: TGTGCCAGCATGCGCGGGGGGGCGGTCAATGAGCAGTTCTTC. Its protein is CASMRGGAVNEQFF.

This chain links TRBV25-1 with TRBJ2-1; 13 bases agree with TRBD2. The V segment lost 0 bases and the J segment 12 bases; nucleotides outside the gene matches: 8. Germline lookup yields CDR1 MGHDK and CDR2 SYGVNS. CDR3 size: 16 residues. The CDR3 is CASSEYPLLAGGGQFF. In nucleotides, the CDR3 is TGTGCCAGCAGTGAATATCCTCTACTAGCGGGAGGGGGGCAGTTCTTC. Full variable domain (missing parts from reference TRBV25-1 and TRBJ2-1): EADIYQTPRYLVIGTGKKITLECSQTMGHDKMYWYQQDPGMELHLIHYSYGVNSTEKGDLSSESTVSRIRTEHFPLTLESARPSHTSQYLCASSEYPLLAGGGQFFGPGTRLTVL.

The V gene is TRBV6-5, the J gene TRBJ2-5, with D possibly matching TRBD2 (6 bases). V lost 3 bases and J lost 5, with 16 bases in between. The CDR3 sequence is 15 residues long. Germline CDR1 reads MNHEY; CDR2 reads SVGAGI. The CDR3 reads CASSYRGSSGETQYF. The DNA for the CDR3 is TGTGCCAGCAGTTATCGGGGGAGCTCGGGGGAGACCCAGTACTTC.

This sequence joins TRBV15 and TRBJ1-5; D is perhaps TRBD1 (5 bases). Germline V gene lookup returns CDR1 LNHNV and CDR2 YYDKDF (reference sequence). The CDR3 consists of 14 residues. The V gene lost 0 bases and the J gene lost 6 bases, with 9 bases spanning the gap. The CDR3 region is CATSRDVGGQPQHF. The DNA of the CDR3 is TGTGCCACCAGCAGAGATGTCGGGGGTCAGCCCCAGCATTTT.

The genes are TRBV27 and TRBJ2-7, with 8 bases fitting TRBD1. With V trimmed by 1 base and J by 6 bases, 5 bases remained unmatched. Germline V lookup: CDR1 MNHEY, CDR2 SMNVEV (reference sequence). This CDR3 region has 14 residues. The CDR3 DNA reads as TGTGCCAGCAGTTTATTCGGGACAGGCTTCGAGCAGTACTTC. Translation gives CASSLFGTGFEQYF.

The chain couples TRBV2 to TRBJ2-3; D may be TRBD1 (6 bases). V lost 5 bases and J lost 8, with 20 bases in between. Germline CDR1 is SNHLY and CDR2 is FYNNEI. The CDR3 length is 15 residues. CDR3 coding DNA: TGTGCCAGCAGTACCCGTGGGGGCCGGACTGGTACGCAGTATTTT. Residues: CASSTRGGRTGTQYF.

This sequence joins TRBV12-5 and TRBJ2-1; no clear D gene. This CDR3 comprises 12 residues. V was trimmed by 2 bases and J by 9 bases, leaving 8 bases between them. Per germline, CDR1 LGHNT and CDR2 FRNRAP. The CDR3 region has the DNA TGTGCTAGTGGTTTGTTAACGGGTGAGCAGTTCTTC. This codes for CASGLLTGEQFF.

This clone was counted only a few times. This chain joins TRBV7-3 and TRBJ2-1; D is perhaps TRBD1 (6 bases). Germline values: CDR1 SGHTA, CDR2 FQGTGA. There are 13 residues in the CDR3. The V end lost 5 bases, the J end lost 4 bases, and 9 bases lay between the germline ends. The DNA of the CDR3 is TGTGCCAGCAGCCCAGGGGTGTACAATGAGCAGTTCTTC. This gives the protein CASSPGVYNEQFF.

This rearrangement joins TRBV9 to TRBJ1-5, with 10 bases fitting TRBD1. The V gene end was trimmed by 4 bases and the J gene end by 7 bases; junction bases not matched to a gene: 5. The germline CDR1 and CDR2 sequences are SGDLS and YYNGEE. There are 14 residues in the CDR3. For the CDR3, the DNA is TGTGCCAGCAGCCCCGGGACAGGGGTCCAGCCCCAGCATTTT. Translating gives CASSPGTGVQPQHF.

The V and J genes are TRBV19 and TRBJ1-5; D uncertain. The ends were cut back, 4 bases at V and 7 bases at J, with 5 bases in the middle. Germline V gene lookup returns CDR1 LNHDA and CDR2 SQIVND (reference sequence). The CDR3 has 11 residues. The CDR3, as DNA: TGTGCCAGTAGTAGCGGACAGCCCCAGCATTTT. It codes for CASSSGQPQHF.

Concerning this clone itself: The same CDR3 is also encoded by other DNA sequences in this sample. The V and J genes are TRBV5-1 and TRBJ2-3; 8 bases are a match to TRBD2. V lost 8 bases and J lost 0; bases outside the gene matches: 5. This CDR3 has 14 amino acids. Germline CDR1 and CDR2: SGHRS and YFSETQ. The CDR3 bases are TGCGCCAGTAGTCCGGGGGGGAGCACAGATACGCAGTATTTT. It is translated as CASSPGGSTDTQYF.

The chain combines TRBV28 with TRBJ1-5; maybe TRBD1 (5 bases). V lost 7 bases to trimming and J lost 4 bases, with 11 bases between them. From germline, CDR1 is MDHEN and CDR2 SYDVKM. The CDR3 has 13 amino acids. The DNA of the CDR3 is TGTGCCAGCATACAGGACCGTAATCAGCCCCAGCATTTT. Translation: CASIQDRNQPQHF. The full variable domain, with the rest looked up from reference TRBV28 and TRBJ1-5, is DVKVTQSSRYLVKRTGEKVFLECVQDMDHENMFWYRQDPGLGLRLIYFSYDVKMKEKGDIPEGYSVSREKKERFSLILESASTNQTSMYLCASIQDRNQPQHFGDGTRLSIL.

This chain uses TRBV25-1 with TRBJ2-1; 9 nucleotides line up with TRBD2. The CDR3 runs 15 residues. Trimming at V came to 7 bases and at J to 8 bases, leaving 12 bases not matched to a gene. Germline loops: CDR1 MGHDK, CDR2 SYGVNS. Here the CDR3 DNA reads TGTGCCAGCATCAGTGGGGCGGGAGGGATCTATGAGCAGTTCTTC. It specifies CASISGAGGIYEQFF. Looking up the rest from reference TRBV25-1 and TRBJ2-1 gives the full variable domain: EADIYQTPRYLVIGTGKKITLECSQTMGHDKMYWYQQDPGMELHLIHYSYGVNSTEKGDLSSESTVSRIRTEHFPLTLESARPSHTSQYLCASISGAGGIYEQFFGPGTRLTVL.

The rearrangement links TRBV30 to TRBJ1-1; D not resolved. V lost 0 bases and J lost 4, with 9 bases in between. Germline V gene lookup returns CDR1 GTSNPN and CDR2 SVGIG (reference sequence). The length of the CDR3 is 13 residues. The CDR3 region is CAWSVRAGTEAFF. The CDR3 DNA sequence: TGTGCCTGGAGTGTACGGGCGGGCACTGAAGCTTTCTTT.

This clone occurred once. The CDR3 region has the DNA TGTGCCAGCAGAGCCCACAGGGGCGAGCAGTACTTC. Encoded protein: CASRAHRGEQYF. This chain links TRBV7-2 with TRBJ2-7; 7 positions match TRBD1. The germline CDR1 and CDR2 sequences are SGHTA and FQGNSA. The CDR3 runs to 12 residues. The ends lost 6 bases at V and 6 bases at J; junction bases unmatched: 5.

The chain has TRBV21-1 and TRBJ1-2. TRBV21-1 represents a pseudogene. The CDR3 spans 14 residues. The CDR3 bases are TGTGCCAGCAGCAAAGATGGGCGGGGCTATGGCTACACCTTC. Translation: CASSKDGRGYGYTF.

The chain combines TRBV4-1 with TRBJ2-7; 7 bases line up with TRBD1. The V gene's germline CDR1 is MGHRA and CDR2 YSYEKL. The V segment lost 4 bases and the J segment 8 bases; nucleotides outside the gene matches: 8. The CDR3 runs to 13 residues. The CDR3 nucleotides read TGCGCCAGCAGCCTTTCAGACAGGGAAAAGCAGTACTTC. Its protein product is CASSLSDREKQYF.

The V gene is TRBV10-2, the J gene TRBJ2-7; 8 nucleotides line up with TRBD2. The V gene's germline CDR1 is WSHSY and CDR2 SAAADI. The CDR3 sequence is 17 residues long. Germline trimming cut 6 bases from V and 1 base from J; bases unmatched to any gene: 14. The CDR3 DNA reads TGCGCCAGCAGCTTAACGGGGGGGACTGCTGATTCCTACGAGCAGTACTTC. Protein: CASSLTGGTADSYEQYF.

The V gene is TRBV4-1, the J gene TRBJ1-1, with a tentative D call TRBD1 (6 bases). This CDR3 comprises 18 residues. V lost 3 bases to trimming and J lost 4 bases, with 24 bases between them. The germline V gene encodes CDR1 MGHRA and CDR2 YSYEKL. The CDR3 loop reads CASSQTGAGNRVGTEAFF. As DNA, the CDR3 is TGCGCCAGCAGCCAGACGGGTGCCGGAAACAGGGTTGGCACTGAAGCTTTCTTT.